The 21 T cell receptor beta chains below come from one sample, sequenced in a study of blood T cell repertoires in COVID-19. TCRdb keeps only in-frame clones here, not all; method: immunoSEQ multiplex PCR. This table has roughly 150,000 clones, about four fifths appearing once. The sequenced sample was peripheral blood. The receptors shown here come from a woman of 80 years or more with acute or convalescent COVID-19.

This rearrangement joins TRBV27 to TRBJ1-5; 10 bases are a match to TRBD1. This CDR3 is 14 amino acids long. J gave up 9 bases and V 6 bases, and 8 bases lay outside the gene matches. Germline CDR1 MNHEY, CDR2 SMNVEV (reference sequence). CDR3 protein: CASRTTGGRGPQHF. CDR3 coding DNA: TGTGCCAGCAGGACGACAGGGGGCCGGGGGCCCCAGCATTTT.

V gene TRBV6-5 combines with J gene TRBJ2-1; perhaps TRBD1 as D (5 bases). Deletions cut 7 bases from V and 0 bases from J, with 10 bases between. This CDR3 is built from 14 residues. CDR1 is MNHEY, CDR2 SVGAGI, per germline. CDR3 region: CASTGLRSYNEQFF. CDR3 DNA sequence: TGTGCCAGCACAGGGCTCCGCTCCTACAATGAGCAGTTCTTC.

About this clone itself: At one of its ends the junction is not consistent with the germline gene, which may arise from a read error. The chain recombines TRBV30 with TRBJ1-5; no clear D. The germline gives CDR1 GTSNPN, CDR2 SVGIG (reference sequence). The CDR3 consists of 12 residues. The DNA of the CDR3 is TGTGCCTGGAGTATAGCGAATCGGCCCCAGCATTTT. It encodes CAWSIANRPQHF.

The chain carries TRBV19 and TRBJ1-5; TRBD1 aligns across 7 bases. This CDR3 spans 16 amino acids. Germline V gene sequence: CDR1 LNHDA, CDR2 SQIVND (reference sequence). Germline trimming cut 6 bases from V and 2 bases from J; bases unmatched to any gene: 10. CDR3 protein: CASRGRQGRGNQPQHF. DNA of the CDR3: TGTGCCAGTAGGGGACGACAGGGTCGGGGCAATCAGCCCCAGCATTTT.

The V and J genes are TRBV15 and TRBJ1-4; D unresolved. Between the trimmed V and J ends, which lost 0 bases and 4 bases, there was a span of 15 bases. CDR1 and CDR2 from the germline V gene are LNHNV and YYDKDF (reference sequence). The CDR3 spans 17 residues. Here the CDR3 DNA reads TGTGCCACCAGCAGAGATCTTATTTTCCAGGTTAATGAAAAACTGTTTTTT. It specifies CATSRDLIFQVNEKLFF.

The chain is built from TRBV19 and TRBJ2-1; 8 bases are a match to TRBD2. This CDR3 is 15 amino acids long. CDR1 and CDR2 from the germline V gene are LNHDA and SQIVND (reference sequence). Trimming removed 9 bases from V and 4 bases from J; junction bases left unmatched: 11. The CDR3 reads CASQTGRGAYNEQFF. Here the CDR3 DNA reads TGTGCCAGCCAAACAGGGCGGGGGGCGTACAATGAGCAGTTCTTC.

J is TRBJ1-4 and V is TRBV11-2; D unclear. Looked up from germline, CDR1 is SGHAT and CDR2 is FQNNGV. The CDR3 has 15 residues. The V end lost 2 bases, the J end lost 8 bases, and 15 bases lay between the germline ends. The CDR3 DNA reads as TGTGCCAGCAGCTTAAATATCCAGGTACAAGAAAAACTGTTTTTT. This sequence encodes CASSLNIQVQEKLFF. Looking up the rest from reference TRBV11-2 and TRBJ1-4 gives the full variable domain: EAGVAQSPRYKIIEKRQSVAFWCNPISGHATLYWYQQILGQGPKLLIQFQNNGVVDDSQLPKDRFSAERLKGVDSTLKIQPAKLEDSAVYLCASSLNIQVQEKLFFGSGTQLSVL.

This clone occurred once. The gene calls are TRBV19 and TRBJ1-3; TRBD1 might be the D (6 bases). Trimming took 4 bases from V and 2 from J, leaving 9 bases between them. This CDR3 is built from 14 residues. Per germline, CDR1 LNHDA and CDR2 SQIVND (reference sequence). The CDR3 sequence is CASSNREAGNTIYF. The CDR3 DNA reads TGTGCCAGTAGTAACAGGGAAGCTGGAAACACCATATATTTT.

This clone was counted a few times. The chain uses TRBV7-8 and TRBJ2-1; TRBD2 agrees at 10 bases. The CDR3 sequence is 17 residues long. Germline assignment: CDR1 SGHVS and CDR2 FQNEAQ. V trimming: 1 base; J trimming: 3 bases; junction bases outside the gene matches: 6. The CDR3 bases are TGTGCCAGCAGCTTAGTGGGAGTAGCGGGAGGCTACAATGAGCAGTTCTTC. The encoded protein is CASSLVGVAGGYNEQFF.

V gene TRBV19 combines with J gene TRBJ2-2; the match to TRBD1 covers 12 bases. Trimming cost V 9 bases and J 7 bases; bases outside gene matches: 6. The CDR3 totals 14 residues. Germline V CDR1 and CDR2: LNHDA, SQIVND (reference sequence). The CDR3 DNA sequence: TGTGCCAGCGCCGGGACAGGGGGCGTCGGGGAGCTGTTTTTT. It encodes CASAGTGGVGELFF.

The chain has TRBV12-5 and TRBJ2-2; 9 nucleotides match TRBD1. This CDR3 comprises 15 residues. Trimming at V came to 4 bases and at J to 3 bases, leaving 3 bases not matched to a gene. From germline, CDR1 is LGHNT and CDR2 FRNRAP. Here the CDR3 reads CASGSRTGDTGELFF. In DNA, the CDR3 is TGTGCTAGTGGTTCGAGGACAGGGGACACCGGGGAGCTGTTTTTT.

The rearrangement links TRBV3-1 (or the pseudogene TRBV3-2) to TRBJ1-2, with D possibly being TRBD1 (5 bases). V was shortened by 1 base and J by 8 bases, with 14 bases between the two germline ends. CDR1 is LGHDT, CDR2 YNNKEL, per germline (reference sequence). The CDR3 loop spans 14 amino acids. The CDR3 is CASSQGSGSGGYTF. The CDR3 DNA reads as TGTGCCAGCAGCCAAGGTTCAGGGTCCGGGGGCTACACCTTC.

V is TRBV18 and J is TRBJ2-2, with D unresolved. The V and J ends lost 1 base and 0 bases respectively, with 12 bases between them. CDR1 is KGHSH and CDR2 is LQKENI in the germline V gene. This CDR3 comprises 17 residues. The CDR3 is CASSPLGTSSNTGELFF. The CDR3 DNA sequence: TGTGCCAGCTCACCACTTGGCACATCTTCGAACACCGGGGAGCTGTTTTTT.

The rearrangement links TRBV7-9 to TRBJ1-1; D is ambiguous. V dropped 1 base and J dropped 11 bases, with 11 bases sitting between them. This CDR3 spans 12 amino acids. CDR1 and CDR2 (germline): SEHNR, FQNEAQ (reference sequence). CDR3 protein: CASSLDTAAAFF. CDR3 nucleotides: TGTGCCAGCAGCTTAGATACCGCCGCGGCTTTCTTT.

The rearrangement joins TRBV10-3 to TRBJ1-1; D is undetermined. V was cut by 0 bases and J by 4 bases, with 15 bases left in between. The CDR3 covers 16 residues. Germline V lookup: CDR1 ENHRY, CDR2 SYGVKD. The CDR3 DNA reads TGTGCCATCAGTGAGTCGAAGATGGGCATGAGCACTGAAGCTTTCTTT. Its translation: CAISESKMGMSTEAFF.

This clone was counted once. The chain has TRBV5-8 and TRBJ2-7, with a tentative D call TRBD1 (6 bases). The CDR3 is 15 amino acids. Germline V gives CDR1 SGHTS, CDR2 YDEGEE. Trimming removed 4 bases at V and 3 bases at J, with 17 bases between. The CDR3 nucleotides are TGTGCCAGCAGCGGGGGCGGTGGCAGGGGCTACGAGCAGTACTTC. This sequence encodes CASSGGGGRGYEQYF.

The chain joins TRBV6-2 or TRBV6-3 to TRBJ2-5; possibly TRBD1 for D (6 bases). V was trimmed by 6 bases and J by 4 bases, leaving 21 bases between them. The CDR3 covers 16 residues. Germline V gene lookup returns CDR1 MNHEY and CDR2 SVGEGT. The CDR3 sequence: CASSPGGRGTRETQYF. DNA for the CDR3: TGTGCCAGCAGCCCTGGGGGCCGGGGTACAAGAGAGACCCAGTACTTC.

V gene TRBV6-5 combines with J gene TRBJ2-3, with 8 positions matching TRBD1. After removal of 8 bases from V and 2 bases from J, the junction contained 6 bases not matched to a gene. CDR3 size: 14 residues. Per germline, CDR1 MNHEY and CDR2 SVGAGI. The CDR3 is CASAGTGNTDTQYF. In nucleotides, the CDR3 is TGTGCCAGCGCCGGGACAGGCAACACAGATACGCAGTATTTT.

The rearrangement joins TRBV30 to TRBJ2-1; weak D call: TRBD1 (6 bases). The CDR3 length is 16 residues. CDR1 is GTSNPN and CDR2 is SVGIG in the germline V gene (reference sequence). V was clipped by 4 bases and J by 4 bases, with 20 bases between them. As DNA, the CDR3 is TGTGCCTGGACCGGGCGGTTGGGGCAGGGGTACAATGAGCAGTTCTTC. Translation: CAWTGRLGQGYNEQFF.

The gene calls are TRBV6-4 and TRBJ2-3; 8 positions agree with TRBD1. The J segment lost 1 base and the V segment lost 4 bases, leaving 4 bases of the junction unmatched. CDR3 size: 15 residues. Germline V CDR1 and CDR2: MRHNA, SNTAGT. The CDR3 loop reads CASSAETGGTDTQYF. CDR3 DNA: TGTGCCAGCAGTGCCGAGACAGGGGGCACAGATACGCAGTATTTT.

The chain links TRBV7-2 to TRBJ2-7; 9 nucleotides line up with TRBD1. Germline loops: CDR1 SGHTA, CDR2 FQGNSA. V gave up 6 bases and J gave up 3 bases; unmatched junction bases: 9. CDR3 length: 15 residues. Here the CDR3 reads CASRSQTGGNYEQYF. CDR3 coding DNA: TGTGCCAGCAGATCACAAACAGGGGGCAACTACGAGCAGTACTTC. The whole variable domain, remainder taken from reference TRBV7-2 and TRBJ2-7, is GAGVSQSPSNKVTEKGKDVELRCDPISGHTALYWYRQSLGQGLEFLIYFQGNSAPDKSGLPSDRFSAERTGGSVSTLTIQRTQQEDSAVYLCASRSQTGGNYEQYFGPGTRLTVT.